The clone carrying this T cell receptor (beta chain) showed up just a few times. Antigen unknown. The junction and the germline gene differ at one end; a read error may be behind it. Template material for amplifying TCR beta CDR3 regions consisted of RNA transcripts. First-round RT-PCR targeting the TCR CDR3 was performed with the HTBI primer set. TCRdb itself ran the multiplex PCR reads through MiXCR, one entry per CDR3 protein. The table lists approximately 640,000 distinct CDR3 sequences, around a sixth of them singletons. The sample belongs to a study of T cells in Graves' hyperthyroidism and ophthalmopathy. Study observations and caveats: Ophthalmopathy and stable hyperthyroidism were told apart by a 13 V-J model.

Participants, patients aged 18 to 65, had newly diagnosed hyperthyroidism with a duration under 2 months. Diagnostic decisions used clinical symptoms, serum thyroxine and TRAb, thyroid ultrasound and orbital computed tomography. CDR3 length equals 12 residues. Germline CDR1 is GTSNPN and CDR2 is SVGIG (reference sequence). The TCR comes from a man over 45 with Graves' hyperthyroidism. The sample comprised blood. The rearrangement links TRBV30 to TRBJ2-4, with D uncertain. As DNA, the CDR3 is TGTGCCTGGAGTGTAATAGGAACCATTCCGTACTTC. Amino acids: CAWSVIGTIPYF. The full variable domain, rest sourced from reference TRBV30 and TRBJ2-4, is SQTIHQWPATLVQPVGSPLSLECTVEGTSNPNLYWYRQAAGRGLQLLFYSVGIGQISSEVPQNLSASRPQDRQFILSSKKLLLSDSGFYLCAWSVIGTIPYFGAGTRLSVL.